These 29 T cell receptor beta chains share one sample of origin, sequenced in a study of blood T cell repertoires in COVID-19. Sequenced by immunoSEQ multiplex PCR; TCRdb stores in-frame clones only, minus some. This sample yields tens of thousands of clones, of which about nine tenths are seen a single time; more than 7% belongs to the top ten. Source material: peripheral blood. The receptors originated from an older man with active or convalescent COVID-19.

The rearrangement uses TRBV5-1 and TRBJ2-1; 11 positions match TRBD1. Germline values: CDR1 SGHRS, CDR2 YFSETQ. V gave up 4 bases and J gave up 3 bases; unmatched junction bases: 3. The CDR3 has 15 residues. CDR3 in amino acids: CASSGQGAGYNEQFF. The CDR3 nucleotides are TGCGCCAGCAGCGGACAGGGGGCTGGCTACAATGAGCAGTTCTTC.

The rearrangement uses TRBV20-1 and TRBJ2-1; D might be TRBD2 (6 bases). This CDR3 spans 11 amino acids. V gave up 0 bases and J gave up 11 bases, with 8 bases separating them. Germline V CDR1 and CDR2: DFQATT, SNEGSKA (reference sequence). CDR3: CSARDREKQFF. The CDR3 DNA is TGCAGTGCTAGAGACCGGGAGAAGCAGTTCTTC.

V usage is TRBV7-2 and J usage is TRBJ1-6; D may be TRBD1 (6 bases). Germline V gene lookup returns CDR1 SGHTA and CDR2 FQGNSA. V dropped 5 bases and J dropped 10 bases, with 12 bases sitting between them. This CDR3 contains 13 residues. CDR3 protein: CASSEQRGSPLHF. Here the CDR3 DNA reads TGTGCCAGCAGCGAACAGAGGGGGTCACCCCTCCACTTT.

V usage is TRBV7-8 and J usage is TRBJ2-1, with D unresolved. V lost 5 bases, J lost 9 bases, and 11 bases lay in between. The length of the CDR3 is 12 residues. CDR1 SGHVS and CDR2 FQNEAQ come from the germline V gene. The DNA for the CDR3 is TGTGCCAGCAGCCTCCACCCTAGTGAGCAGTTCTTC. Amino acid sequence: CASSLHPSEQFF.

The chain uses TRBV7-2 and TRBJ2-2; TRBD1 might be the D (5 bases). The CDR3 is 16 amino acids. Germline-derived CDR1 and CDR2 are SGHTA and FQGNSA. V was pared by 6 bases and J by 6 bases, with 20 bases between. Here the CDR3 DNA reads TGTGCCAGCAGTCATGGGCAGGGCTCAGGCGCCGGGGAGCTGTTTTTT. It is translated as CASSHGQGSGAGELFF.

This chain links TRBV14 with TRBJ1-2, with D perhaps TRBD1 (6 bases). V was clipped by 5 bases and J by 2 bases, with 9 bases between them. From germline, CDR1 is SGHDN and CDR2 FVKESK. The CDR3 spans 13 residues. The CDR3 protein is CASSSGDNYGYTF. CDR3 coding DNA: TGTGCCAGCAGCTCAGGGGACAACTATGGCTACACCTTC.

The V gene is TRBV6-5, the J gene TRBJ2-5; D may be TRBD1 (5 bases). V was cut by 7 bases and J by 5 bases, with 11 bases left in between. CDR1 is MNHEY, CDR2 SVGAGI, per germline. The CDR3 is made up of 12 amino acids. The CDR3 DNA reads as TGTGCCAGCACAGGGTATCATGAGACCCAGTACTTC. As protein: CASTGYHETQYF.

The genes are TRBV10-1 and TRBJ1-2; D perhaps matches TRBD1 (6 bases). CDR1 and CDR2 from the germline V gene are WNHNN and SYGVQD (reference sequence). V was pared by 3 bases and J by 7 bases, with 12 bases between. The CDR3 consists of 13 residues. CDR3 protein: CASSEGRGRGYTF. The CDR3 bases are TGCGCCAGCAGTGAAGGCAGGGGACGTGGCTACACCTTC.

The chain carries TRBV7-3 and TRBJ2-1; D is unresolved. CDR3 length: 13 amino acids. In germline, CDR1 is SGHTA, CDR2 FQGTGA. Trimming left V 1 base short and J 5 bases short, with 6 bases between. CDR3 DNA: TGTGCCAGCAGCTTAAGCCGGGACAATGAGCAGTTCTTC. This encodes CASSLSRDNEQFF.

The chain combines TRBV29-1 with TRBJ1-2; D ambiguous. There are 11 residues in the CDR3. CDR1 and CDR2 from the germline V gene are SQVTM and ANQGSEA. Trimming stripped 6 bases from V and 1 base from J, with 6 bases between. In nucleotides, the CDR3 is TGCAGCGTGGGAGATAACTATGGCTACACCTTC. Translated, it gives CSVGDNYGYTF.

The CDR3 DNA is TGTGCCAGTATAGGGGGACAGCTATCCTATAGCAATCAGCCCCAGCATTTT. Its translation is CASIGGQLSYSNQPQHF. The chain couples TRBV19 to TRBJ1-5; TRBD1 matches 7 bases. Germline V gives CDR1 LNHDA, CDR2 SQIVND (reference sequence). The CDR3 loop spans 17 amino acids. The trim removed 7 bases at V and 0 bases at J, leaving 12 bases unmatched. Based on the CDR3 plus reference TRBV19 and TRBJ1-5, the full variable domain is DGGITQSPKYLFRKEGQNVTLSCEQNLNHDAMYWYRQDPGQGLRLIYYSQIVNDFQKGDIAEGYSVSREKKESFPLTVTSAQKNPTAFYLCASIGGQLSYSNQPQHFGDGTRLSIL.

This clone was seen just once. The chain joins TRBV24-1 to TRBJ2-1, with TRBD2 identical over 8 bases. The CDR3 totals 16 residues. Trimming took 5 bases from V and 7 from J; bases not matched to a gene: 12. Per germline, CDR1 KGHDR and CDR2 SFDVKD. CDR3 sequence: CATSAAGGGWLNEQFF. Written as DNA, the CDR3 is TGTGCCACCAGTGCCGCGGGGGGCGGTTGGTTAAATGAGCAGTTCTTC.

The gene calls are TRBV6-6 and TRBJ2-2; D is ambiguous. V dropped 5 bases and J dropped 7 bases, with 14 bases sitting between them. The CDR3 spans 14 residues. Germline V gene data show CDR1 as MNHNY and CDR2 as SVGAGI (reference sequence). CDR3 in DNA: TGTGCCAGCAGTCACCGTGAGGAGCGCGGGGAGCTGTTTTTT. This translates into CASSHREERGELFF.

This clone was picked up one time. The rearrangement joins TRBV6-5 to TRBJ1-2; D uncertain. The CDR3 has 13 residues. Trimming took 2 bases from V and 5 from J, leaving 9 bases between them. Germline CDR1 MNHEY, CDR2 SVGAGI. Written as DNA, the CDR3 is TGTGCCAGCAGTTACGACATGAAATATGGCTACACCTTC. Protein product: CASSYDMKYGYTF.

This clone was observed once. J is TRBJ2-3 and V is TRBV10-3, with D perhaps matching TRBD2 (6 bases). The CDR3 runs to 13 residues. Germline loops: CDR1 ENHRY, CDR2 SYGVKD. Trimming left V 4 bases short and J 4 bases short, with 9 bases between. The CDR3 loop reads CAISGGVADTQYF. In DNA, the CDR3 is TGTGCCATCAGTGGGGGGGTGGCAGATACGCAGTATTTT.

The chain has TRBV5-1 and TRBJ1-2, with D tentatively TRBD1 (6 bases). Germline loops: CDR1 SGHRS, CDR2 YFSETQ. The CDR3 sequence is 14 residues long. Between the trimmed V and J ends, which lost 4 bases and 10 bases, there was a span of 20 bases. The CDR3 loop is CASSQGSVVGDYTF. Here the CDR3 DNA reads TGCGCCAGCAGCCAGGGGTCCGTCGTGGGTGACTACACCTTC.

CDR3 amino acids: CASSVGRSSYEQYF. The CDR3 DNA reads as TGTGCCAGCAGCGTCGGGAGGAGCTCCTACGAGCAGTACTTC. This chain connects TRBV27 to TRBJ2-7, with TRBD2 matching 7 bases. V trimming: 6 bases; J trimming: 0 bases; junction bases outside the gene matches: 5. The CDR3 spans 14 residues. CDR1 and CDR2 from the germline V gene are MNHEY and SMNVEV (reference sequence).

The rearrangement joins TRBV5-4 to TRBJ1-4, with 9 bases lining up with TRBD1. This CDR3 has 15 residues. Germline CDR1 and CDR2: SGHNT and YYREEE (reference sequence). Trimming took 6 bases from V and 7 from J; bases not matched to a gene: 10. The CDR3 is CASTPGTGFREKLFF. CDR3 bases: TGTGCCAGCACCCCCGGGACAGGGTTTCGTGAAAAACTGTTTTTT.

The chain carries TRBV11-2 and TRBJ2-1; 8 nucleotides agree with TRBD1. The CDR3 extends over 16 amino acids. Germline CDR1 SGHAT, CDR2 FQNNGV. The trim removed 4 bases at V and 0 bases at J, leaving 5 bases unmatched. CDR3 bases: TGTGCCAGCAGCTCCTACAGGGGGAGCTCCTACAATGAGCAGTTCTTC. This gives the protein CASSSYRGSSYNEQFF. Looking up the rest from reference TRBV11-2 and TRBJ2-1 gives the full variable domain: EAGVAQSPRYKIIEKRQSVAFWCNPISGHATLYWYQQILGQGPKLLIQFQNNGVVDDSQLPKDRFSAERLKGVDSTLKIQPAKLEDSAVYLCASSSYRGSSYNEQFFGPGTRLTVL.

J is TRBJ1-6 and V is TRBV5-1, with a weak D call TRBD1 (5 bases). Between the trimmed V and J ends, which lost 3 bases and 3 bases, there was a span of 13 bases. The germline V gene has CDR1 SGHRS and CDR2 YFSETQ. The CDR3 sequence is 16 residues long. CDR3 bases: TGCGCCAGCAGCTCGACCCCGACAGACTATAATTCACCCCTCCACTTT. Protein product: CASSSTPTDYNSPLHF.

This chain uses TRBV27 with TRBJ2-3; 10 bases line up with TRBD2. CDR1 is MNHEY, CDR2 SMNVEV, per germline (reference sequence). This CDR3 spans 21 amino acids. V lost 4 bases to trimming and J lost 5 bases; unmatched junction nucleotides: 24. Written as DNA, the CDR3 is TGTGCCAGCAGTTCCAACACCTTTTACTCCGGACTAGCGGAGGGCCGAGATACGCAGTATTTT. Translation gives CASSSNTFYSGLAEGRDTQYF.

CDR3 in DNA: TGTGCCAGCAGCTTAGTCGGCAGGGGCTACACCTTC. This gives the protein CASSLVGRGYTF. V and J are TRBV7-9 and TRBJ1-2, with no clear D. Trimming left V 1 base short and J 8 bases short, with 8 bases between. The CDR3 spans 12 residues. Per germline, CDR1 SEHNR and CDR2 FQNEAQ (reference sequence).

The V call is TRBV29-1, the J call TRBJ1-1, with D tentatively TRBD1 (5 bases). Germline lookup yields CDR1 SQVTM and CDR2 ANQGSEA. The CDR3 has 15 residues. Trimming took 4 bases from V and 1 from J, leaving 16 bases between them. The CDR3 is CSVAGITGQNTEAFF. The CDR3 DNA reads as TGCAGCGTTGCAGGGATCACAGGCCAGAACACTGAAGCTTTCTTT.

The CDR3 sequence is CASSRETGSSYNSPLHF. The CDR3 nucleotides are TGTGCCAGCAGCCGGGAGACAGGGTCCTCCTATAATTCACCCCTCCACTTT. This rearrangement joins TRBV5-8 to TRBJ1-6, with TRBD1 matching 7 bases. The trim removed 4 bases at V and 0 bases at J, leaving 7 bases unmatched. Germline V gene sequence: CDR1 SGHTS, CDR2 YDEGEE. CDR3 length: 17 residues.

V gene TRBV7-8 combines with J gene TRBJ2-6, with no clear D. The CDR3 spans 15 residues. CDR1 is SGHVS, CDR2 FQNEAQ, per germline. The V end was cut by 8 bases, the J end by 0 bases, with 11 bases between. The CDR3 is CASEVSNSGANVLTF. In DNA form, the CDR3 reads TGTGCCAGCGAAGTTTCTAACTCTGGGGCCAACGTCCTGACTTTC.

The chain links TRBV18 to TRBJ1-2, with D maybe TRBD1 (6 bases). CDR3 length equals 15 residues. V lost 4 bases, J lost 6 bases, and 18 bases lay in between. The germline V gene has CDR1 KGHSH and CDR2 LQKENI. CDR3 residues: CASSRDISSGDGYTF. CDR3 DNA sequence: TGTGCCAGCTCACGGGACATCTCGTCCGGGGATGGCTACACCTTC. Supplemented by reference TRBV18 and TRBJ1-2, the full variable domain reads NAGVMQNPRHLVRRRGQEARLRCSPMKGHSHVYWYRQLPEEGLKFMVYLQKENIIDESGMPKERFSAEFPKEGPSILRIQQVVRGDSAAYFCASSRDISSGDGYTFGSGTRLTVV.

The chain links TRBV5-8 to TRBJ2-3; 8 nucleotides align to TRBD1. In germline, CDR1 is SGHTS, CDR2 YDEGEE. Trimming cost V 4 bases and J 5 bases; bases outside gene matches: 6. CDR3 length: 14 amino acids. CDR3 protein: CASSPWDRRDTQYF. The CDR3 DNA is TGTGCCAGCAGCCCCTGGGACAGGAGAGATACGCAGTATTTT.

The rearrangement joins TRBV4-3 to TRBJ2-7; D call uncertain. This CDR3 comprises 15 residues. V lost 0 bases to trimming and J lost 3 bases, with 12 bases between them. Looked up from germline, CDR1 is LGHNA and CDR2 is YSLEER. CDR3 protein: CASSQDRVSVYEQYF. CDR3 sequence (DNA): TGCGCCAGCAGCCAAGACCGCGTTTCGGTCTACGAGCAGTACTTC.

The chain employs TRBV10-1 and TRBJ2-3; 10 bases map to TRBD2. Trimming removed 9 bases from V and 1 base from J; junction bases left unmatched: 10. Germline V gives CDR1 WNHNN, CDR2 SYGVQD (reference sequence). This CDR3 region has 16 residues. The CDR3 region has the DNA TGCGCCAGTTCGCCCCCAGGACTAGCGGGCACAGATACGCAGTATTTT. It yields the protein CASSPPGLAGTDTQYF.